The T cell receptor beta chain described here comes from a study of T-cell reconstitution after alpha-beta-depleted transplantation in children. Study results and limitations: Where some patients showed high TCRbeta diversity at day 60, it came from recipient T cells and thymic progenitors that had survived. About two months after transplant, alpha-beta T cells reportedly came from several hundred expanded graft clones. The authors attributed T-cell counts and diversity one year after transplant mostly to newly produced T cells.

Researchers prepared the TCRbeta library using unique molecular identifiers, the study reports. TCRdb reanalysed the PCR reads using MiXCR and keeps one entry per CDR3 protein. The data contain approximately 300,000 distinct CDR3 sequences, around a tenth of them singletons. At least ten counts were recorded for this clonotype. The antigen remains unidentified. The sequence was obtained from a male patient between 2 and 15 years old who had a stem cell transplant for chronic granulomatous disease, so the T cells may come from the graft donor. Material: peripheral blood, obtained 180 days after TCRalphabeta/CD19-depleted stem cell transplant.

CDR3 in amino acids: CASSLLAGRGGELFF. The CDR3, as DNA: TGTGCCAGCAGCCTCTTAGCAGGGCGCGGCGGGGAGCTGTTTTTT. The V gene is TRBV7-3, the J gene TRBJ2-2; TRBD1 might be the D (5 bases). The germline V and J ends were trimmed by 5 bases and 7 bases, with 17 bases remaining between them. From germline, CDR1 is SGHTA and CDR2 FQGTGA. The CDR3 consists of 15 residues.